This paragraph covers one T cell receptor (beta chain) sequence. The target antigen is unknown. This specimen comes from a study of T cell responses to AZD1222 COVID-19 vaccine. Study-level points and caveats: Donors were mostly white British, more females; clonal diversity possibly underestimated. Seropositive at baseline were only a handful of AZD1222 recipients. The peak T cell response came first, and repertoires were sampled only after it. A reported finding is that nearly half of spike-specific TCRs target unmutated variant regions.

Clones were sequenced by immunoSEQ multiplex PCR, and TCRdb holds only the in-frame ones, with some missing. The sample has 140,000 to 150,000 clones, 75% to 95% seen once. The germline gives CDR1 LGHNT, CDR2 FRNRAP. CDR3 size: 13 residues. Between the trimmed V and J ends, which lost 7 bases and 3 bases, there was a span of 12 bases. The TCR originated in an adult in good health. The sample in question was peripheral blood, obtained on day 0 of AZD1222 vaccination. The rearrangement joins TRBV12-5 to TRBJ1-2; D unresolved. Here the CDR3 reads CASAEGTDYGYTF. The CDR3, as DNA: TGTGCTAGTGCGGAGGGAACAGACTATGGCTACACCTTC.